Shown below are 10 T cell receptor beta chains from a single sample sequenced in a study of neurological immune-mediated disorders. Time point meaning: longitudinal time-point 2. TCRdb used MiXCR to reprocess the 5' RACE reads, holding one entry per CDR3 protein. The repertoire has roughly 45,000 distinct CDR3 sequences, over 10% of them found once; the top ten carry roughly 4.8%. Source material: PBMCs. The receptors stem from a male donor with HTLV-1-associated myelopathy (HAM/TSP).

This clonotype was detected ten times or more. The rearrangement joins TRBV6-6 to TRBJ1-1, with TRBD1 identical over 7 bases. The V and J ends lost 2 bases and 5 bases, in that order; junction bases with no gene match: 8. CDR3 size: 15 residues. Germline CDR1 reads MNHNY; CDR2 reads SVGAGI (reference sequence). CDR3 region: CASSYGEGGRTEAFF. In DNA form, the CDR3 reads TGTGCCAGCAGTTACGGTGAAGGGGGCAGGACTGAAGCTTTCTTT.

The V gene is TRBV7-9, the J gene TRBJ2-2; D call uncertain. The V gene's germline CDR1 is SEHNR and CDR2 FQNEAQ (reference sequence). This CDR3 has 15 residues. V was cut by 1 base and J by 4 bases, with 10 bases left in between. In DNA, the CDR3 is TGTGCCAGCAGCTTAGACAGAGGACCCACCGGGGAGCTGTTTTTT. Translated, it gives CASSLDRGPTGELFF. Complete variable domain (other parts from reference TRBV7-9 and TRBJ2-2): DTGVSQNPRHKITKRGQNVTFRCDPISEHNRLYWYRQTLGQGPEFLTYFQNEAQLEKSRLLSDRFSAERPKGSFSTLEIQRTEQGDSAMYLCASSLDRGPTGELFFGEGSRLTVL.

About this clonotype: At one of its ends the junction is not consistent with the germline gene, which may arise from a read error. DNA for the CDR3: TGTGCCAGCAGCTTAGAGGGACAAGTCGGGGCGCTGTTTTTT. It is translated as CASSLEGQVGALFF. The chain carries TRBV7-2 and TRBJ2-2, with a weak D call TRBD1 (6 bases). The V gene's germline CDR1 is SGHTA and CDR2 FQGNSA. CDR3 length: 14 residues.

This clonotype appeared many times. The rearrangement joins TRBV7-9 to TRBJ1-1, with 12 bases that match TRBD1. The CDR3 has 16 amino acids. Germline V gene sequence: CDR1 SEHNR, CDR2 FQNEAQ (reference sequence). V trimming: 6 bases; J trimming: 5 bases; junction bases outside the gene matches: 10. This CDR3 is CASRLGTGGERTEAFF. The CDR3 nucleotides are TGTGCCAGCAGACTGGGGACAGGGGGCGAGAGAACTGAAGCTTTCTTT.

This clonotype showed up many times. The CDR3 nucleotides read TGTGCCAGCAGCGTGGGGGGGAGCAATCAGCCCCAGCATTTT. It codes for CASSVGGSNQPQHF. V usage is TRBV9 and J usage is TRBJ1-5; tentatively, D is TRBD1 (5 bases). Trimming removed 2 bases from V and 1 base from J, with 7 bases in between. Germline V CDR1 and CDR2: SGDLS, YYNGEE. This CDR3 region has 14 residues.

This clonotype was counted ten times or more. The chain employs TRBV3-1 and TRBJ1-5, with D unresolved. V lost 0 bases to trimming and J lost 1 base, with 13 bases between them. Looked up from germline, CDR1 is LGHDT and CDR2 is YNNKEL (reference sequence). This CDR3 has 17 residues. The CDR3 reads CASSQDYRVESNQPQHF. In nucleotides, the CDR3 is TGTGCCAGCAGCCAAGATTACCGGGTAGAGAGCAATCAGCCCCAGCATTTT.

This clonotype was seen many times. The rearrangement joins TRBV29-1 to TRBJ2-1; 12 bases are a match to TRBD2. From germline, CDR1 is SQVTM and CDR2 ANQGSEA. V lost 8 bases and J lost 0; bases outside the gene matches: 11. The CDR3 contains 17 residues. CDR3 protein: CSFRGLAGDSSYNEQFF. DNA for the CDR3: TGCAGCTTTCGGGGACTAGCGGGCGACAGCTCCTACAATGAGCAGTTCTTC.

This clonotype was seen many times. The chain recombines TRBV5-1 with TRBJ2-3; 12 bases map to TRBD1. The CDR3 runs 15 residues. Germline V CDR1 and CDR2: SGHRS, YFSETQ. Germline trimming cut 3 bases from V and 4 bases from J; bases unmatched to any gene: 3. Written as DNA, the CDR3 is TGCGCCAGCAGCTGGGGACAGGGGGCATCAGATACGCAGTATTTT. Protein product: CASSWGQGASDTQYF.

This clonotype was seen ten or more times. The chain links TRBV20-1 to TRBJ2-3, with D possibly called TRBD1 or TRBD2 (5 bases each). CDR3 size: 16 residues. Trimming pared 6 bases from V and 1 base from J, leaving 20 bases between. Germline values: CDR1 DFQATT, CDR2 SNEGSKA (reference sequence). CDR3 sequence reads: CSAPVMGRGGTDTQYF. CDR3 nucleotides: TGCAGTGCCCCTGTCATGGGGAGAGGGGGCACAGATACGCAGTATTTT.

This clonotype has at least ten counts. This chain uses TRBV7-2 with TRBJ2-1, with TRBD2 matching 11 bases. This CDR3 is 16 amino acids long. Germline CDR1 reads SGHTA; CDR2 reads FQGNSA. The V and J ends lost 6 bases and 8 bases, in that order; junction bases with no gene match: 12. The CDR3, as DNA: TGTGCCAGCAGGCGTCGAGTAGCGGGGGGGGCCCATGAGCAGTTCTTC. Translated, it gives CASRRRVAGGAHEQFF.